A selection of T cell receptor beta chains follows, all from one sample in a study of patients and donors after allogeneic stem cell transplantation. MiXCR was run by TCRdb on the RT-PCR reads, yielding one entry per CDR3 protein. The table has approximately 150,000 distinct CDR3 sequences, 30% to 45% seen once; the top ten hold around 50%. The specimen was blood, either unsorted or a sorted T cell fraction (not recorded which). The source is a human donor who was either an allogeneic HSCT recipient or a stem cell or donor lymphocyte infusion donor (not recorded which). It is not recorded whose cells these are; they may come from a transplant donor. CDR3s include the opening cysteine and the closing phenylalanine or tryptophan. Fields, in order: V gene, clone size, J gene, D gene, CDR3 length, CDR3 protein, CDR3 DNA. D genes are given only for firm matches. Clone size, where shown, is once, few, many, or a class for clones that have expanded.

V: TRBV6-2/TRBV6-3
size: few
J: TRBJ1-2
D: TRBD1
length: 15
CDR3: CASSYFDRAYYGYTF
DNA: TGTGCCAGCAGTTACTTTGACAGGGCTTACTATGGCTACACCTTC

V: TRBV6-5
size: few
J: TRBJ2-5
D: TRBD2
length: 15
CDR3: CASTLLAGGQETQYF
DNA: TGTGCCAGCACTTTACTAGCGGGGGGCCAAGAGACCCAGTACTTC

V: TRBV7-9
size: -
J: TRBJ1-4
D: TRBD1
length: 15
CDR3: CASSTPGQVNEKLFF
DNA: TGTGCCAGCAGCACCCCGGGACAGGTTAATGAAAAACTGTTTTTT

V: TRBV9
size: -
J: TRBJ2-3
D: -
length: 14
CDR3: CASSVDGDEDTQYF
DNA: TGTGCCAGCAGCGTAGACGGGGATGAAGATACGCAGTATTTT

V: TRBV6-6
size: few
J: TRBJ1-1
D: -
length: 16
CDR3: CASSGRGPIWNTEAFF
DNA: TGTGCCAGCAGTGGCCGGGGCCCGATCTGGAACACTGAAGCTTTCTTT

V: TRBV12-3/TRBV12-4
size: -
J: TRBJ1-2
D: -
length: 14
CDR3: CASSPRRLNYGYTF
DNA: TGTGCCAGCAGTCCACGGAGGCTTAACTATGGCTACACCTTC

V: TRBV7-3
size: -
J: TRBJ2-1
D: TRBD2
length: 16
CDR3: CASSFLAGGTYNEQFF
DNA: TGTGCCAGCAGTTTTCTAGCGGGGGGAACCTACAATGAGCAGTTCTTC

V: TRBV5-5
size: few
J: TRBJ2-5
D: -
length: 13
CDR3: CASSLGGEETQYF
DNA: TGTGCCAGCAGCTTGGGTGGGGAGGAGACCCAGTACTTC

V: TRBV20-1
size: many
J: TRBJ1-1
D: -
length: 12
CDR3: CSARTANTEAFF
DNA: TGCAGTGCCCGGACAGCGAACACTGAAGCTTTCTTT

V: TRBV7-2
size: few
J: TRBJ1-2
D: -
length: 16
CDR3: CASSLGIGRRVYGYTF
DNA: TGTGCCAGCAGCTTAGGAATCGGTCGCCGGGTGTATGGCTACACCTTC

V: TRBV12-3/TRBV12-4
size: -
J: TRBJ1-5
D: -
length: 14
CDR3: CASSLSGRNQPQHF
DNA: TGTGCCAGCAGTTTATCTGGGCGCAATCAGCCCCAGCATTTT

V: TRBV10-3
size: -
J: TRBJ1-2
D: TRBD1
length: 16
CDR3: CAISLNPQGGHYGYTF
DNA: TGTGCCATCAGTCTAAATCCACAGGGGGGCCACTATGGCTACACCTTC

V: TRBV3-1
size: many
J: TRBJ1-5
D: -
length: 12
CDR3: CASSQGHSRQHF
DNA: TGTGCCAGCAGCCAAGGACACTCGCGCCAGCATTTT

V: TRBV5-1
size: -
J: TRBJ1-2
D: -
length: 14
CDR3: CASSSVQDAYGYTF
DNA: TGCGCCAGCAGCTCTGTCCAGGACGCCTATGGCTACACCTTC

V: TRBV29-1
size: -
J: TRBJ1-3
D: -
length: 13
CDR3: CSVDGGSGNTIYF
DNA: TGCAGCGTTGACGGCGGTTCTGGAAACACCATATATTTT

V: TRBV4-3
size: -
J: TRBJ2-3
D: -
length: 16
CDR3: CASSQDATSRTDTQYF
DNA: TGCGCCAGCAGCCAAGATGCGACTTCTCGCACAGATACGCAGTATTTT

V: TRBV27
size: -
J: TRBJ2-1
D: -
length: 14
CDR3: CASSYLVGRNEQFF
DNA: TGTGCCAGCAGTTATCTGGTAGGACGCAATGAGCAGTTCTTC

V: TRBV28
size: -
J: TRBJ2-1
D: -
length: 12
CDR3: CASSRLLGEQFF
DNA: TGTGCCAGCAGCCGCCTCCTGGGTGAGCAGTTCTTC

V: TRBV4-2
size: -
J: TRBJ1-1
D: -
length: 17
CDR3: CASSQAGGRGLNTEAFF
DNA: TGTGCCAGCAGCCAAGCGGGGGGTCGGGGCCTAAACACTGAAGCTTTCTTT

V: TRBV7-8
size: -
J: TRBJ2-3
D: TRBD2
length: 16
CDR3: CASSFLAGGGTDTQYF
DNA: TGTGCCAGCAGCTTCCTGGCGGGGGGAGGCACAGATACGCAGTATTTT

V: TRBV7-9
size: -
J: TRBJ1-2
D: -
length: 14
CDR3: CASSLQSGTAMNTF
DNA: TGTGCCAGCAGCTTGCAATCCGGGACCGCTATGAACACCTTC

V: TRBV7-8
size: few
J: TRBJ1-1
D: -
length: 13
CDR3: CASRKTGWTEAFF
DNA: TGTGCCAGCAGGAAGACGGGGTGGACTGAAGCTTTCTTT

V: TRBV6-6
size: -
J: TRBJ1-2
D: TRBD1
length: 16
CDR3: CASGTDTLHLIYGYTF
DNA: TGTGCCAGCGGGACAGATACTTTACATCTGATCTATGGCTACACCTTC